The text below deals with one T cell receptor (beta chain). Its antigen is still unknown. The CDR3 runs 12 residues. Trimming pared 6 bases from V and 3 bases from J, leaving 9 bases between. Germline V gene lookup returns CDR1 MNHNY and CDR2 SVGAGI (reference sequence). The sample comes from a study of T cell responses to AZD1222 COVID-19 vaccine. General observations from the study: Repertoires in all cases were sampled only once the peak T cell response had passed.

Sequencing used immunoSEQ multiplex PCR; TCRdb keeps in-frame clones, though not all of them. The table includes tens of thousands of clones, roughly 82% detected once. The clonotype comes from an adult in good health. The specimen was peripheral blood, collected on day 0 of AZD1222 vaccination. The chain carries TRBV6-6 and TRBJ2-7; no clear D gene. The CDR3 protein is CASSRQFYEQYF. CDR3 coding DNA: TGTGCCAGCAGCAGGCAGTTCTACGAGCAGTACTTC.